This T cell receptor beta chain came from a study of beta chain features in type 1 diabetes. What was sequenced were expressed TCRB transcripts, since all of the isolated RNA had been reverse transcribed. The average output of naive, central memory and regulatory T cell samples was approximately 3.7 million reads. Generated by immunoSEQ multiplex PCR, the TCRdb table keeps only in-frame clones and is missing some. The sample contains over 150,000 clones, 6.5% to 8.5% of which appear only once. As regards this clone: What it recognizes is unknown.

The germline V gene encodes CDR1 LGHNA and CDR2 YSLEER. Trimming took off 0 bases at V and 9 bases at J, with 15 bases between the two ends. The CDR3 covers 15 residues. Findings and caveats of the study: Across all four CD4+ subsets, people with type 1 diabetes showed modestly shorter TCRB CDR3s. Sequencing the cDNA could make cells with high TCR expression show up more than they should.

The chain has TRBV4-3 and TRBJ2-4, with a possible D match to TRBD1 (6 bases). This TCR came from a woman aged 18-35 years with type 1 diabetes. The material sequenced was central memory CD4+ T cells from blood. DNA of the CDR3: TGCGCCAGCAGCCAAGAAAAGGCAGGGGTGGGCATTCAGTACTTC. Protein product: CASSQEKAGVGIQYF.